The clone carrying this TCR beta chain occurred many times. Its antigen is not known. The data derive from a study of identical twins. Study-wide results and limits: Some out-of-frame alpha sequences were shared by twins, and these showed excess low generation probability. Fewer insertions were carried by abundant cord blood beta clonotypes, but none was seen in memory repertoires. Models underestimated how often monozygotic twins shared out-of-frame TCR alpha.

V gave up 4 bases and J gave up 4 bases; unmatched junction bases: 7. This CDR3 has 16 residues. Germline V lookup: CDR1 SNHLY, CDR2 FYNNEI. Unique molecular identifiers were present on the cDNA, and a universal primer site came from template switching. Using its own MiXCR run on the 5' RACE reads, TCRdb lists one record per CDR3 protein. The sample holds approximately 890,000 distinct CDR3 sequences; about 12% are singletons and the top ten take around 1.6%. The same data also went into a second study, on yellow fever vaccine responses in identical twins.

The origin of this receptor is a young woman in good health. Material: PBMCs. The chain combines TRBV2 with TRBJ2-3, with TRBD2 matching over 11 bases. CDR3 bases: TGTGCCAGCAGTGCAAACGGACTAGCGGGTTCAGATACGCAGTATTTT. This encodes CASSANGLAGSDTQYF.